The table lists the clone carrying this T cell receptor beta chain with a few counts. The antigen is unknown. The sample is drawn from a study of shared clonotypes between healthy human individuals. Findings of the study overall: Among the subsets, naive ones generally showed larger estimated richness than memory ones. Clonotype sharing across several donors was observed for roughly 5% of naive CD4 clonotypes.

Naive CD8 populations comprised CD45RO-negative cells positively selected for CCR7, excluding terminally differentiated effector memory CD45RA+ cells. Assay: immunoSEQ multiplex PCR; the TCRdb copy retains only in-frame clones and omits some. The sample shows hundreds of thousands of clones, roughly 94% of them seen only once. Trimming at V came to 2 bases and at J to 3 bases, leaving 6 bases not matched to a gene. This CDR3 has 15 amino acids. Germline loops: CDR1 SGHTS, CDR2 YDEGEE. Sequencing input: naive CD8+ T cells sorted from blood. The chain has TRBV5-8 and TRBJ1-1; 8 bases are a match to TRBD1. This receptor was taken from a man younger than 45 in good health. CDR3 residues: CASSFGTGSDTEAFF. The CDR3 DNA reads TGTGCCAGCAGCTTTGGGACAGGATCGGACACTGAAGCTTTCTTT.